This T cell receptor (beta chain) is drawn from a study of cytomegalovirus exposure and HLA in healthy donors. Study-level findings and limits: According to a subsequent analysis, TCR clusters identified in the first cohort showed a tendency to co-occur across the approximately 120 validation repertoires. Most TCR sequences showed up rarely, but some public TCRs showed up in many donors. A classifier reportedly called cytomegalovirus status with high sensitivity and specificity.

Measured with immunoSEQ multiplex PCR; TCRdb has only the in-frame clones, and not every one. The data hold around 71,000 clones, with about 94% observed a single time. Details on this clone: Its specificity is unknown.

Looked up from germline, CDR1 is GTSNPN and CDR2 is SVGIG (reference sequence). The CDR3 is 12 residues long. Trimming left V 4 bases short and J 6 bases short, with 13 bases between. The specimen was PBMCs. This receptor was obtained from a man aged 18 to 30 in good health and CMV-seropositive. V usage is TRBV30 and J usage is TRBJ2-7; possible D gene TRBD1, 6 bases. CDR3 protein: CAWKSWGREQYF. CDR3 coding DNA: TGTGCCTGGAAAAGCTGGGGGCGCGAGCAGTACTTC.